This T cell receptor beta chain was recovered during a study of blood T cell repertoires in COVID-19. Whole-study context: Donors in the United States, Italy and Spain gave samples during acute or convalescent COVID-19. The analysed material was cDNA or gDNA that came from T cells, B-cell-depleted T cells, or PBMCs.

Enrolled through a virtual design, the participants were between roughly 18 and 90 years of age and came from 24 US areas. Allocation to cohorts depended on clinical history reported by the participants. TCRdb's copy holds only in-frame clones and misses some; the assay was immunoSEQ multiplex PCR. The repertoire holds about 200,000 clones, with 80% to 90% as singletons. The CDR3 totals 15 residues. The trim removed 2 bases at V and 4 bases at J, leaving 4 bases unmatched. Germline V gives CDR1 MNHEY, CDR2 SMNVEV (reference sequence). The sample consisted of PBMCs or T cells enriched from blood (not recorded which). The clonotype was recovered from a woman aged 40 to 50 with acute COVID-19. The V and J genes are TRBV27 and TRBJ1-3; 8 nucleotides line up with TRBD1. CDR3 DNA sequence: TGTGCCAGCAGTTTAGGCAGGGGGCAAGGAAACACCATATATTTT. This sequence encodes CASSLGRGQGNTIYF.